Described below is a single TCR beta chain sequence and its context. The data stem from a study of T cell changes during pregnancy in multiple sclerosis. Trimming stripped 4 bases from V and 5 bases from J, with 8 bases between. CDR1 is SGHRS, CDR2 YFSETQ, per germline. The CDR3 sequence is 12 residues long. Generated by immunoSEQ multiplex PCR, the TCRdb table keeps only in-frame clones and is missing some. This table has roughly 55,000 clones, approximately 92% appearing once. Sequenced here: CD4+ T cells from peripheral blood mononuclear cells, sampled after pregnancy. The source of this sequence is a female donor in good health, enrolled as a control in a pregnancy study. V gene TRBV5-1 combines with J gene TRBJ2-3, with a possible D match to TRBD2 (6 bases). In DNA form, the CDR3 reads TGCGCCAGCAGCGTGCGGGGAGATACGCAGTATTTT. Its translation: CASSVRGDTQYF.